The 3 T cell receptor beta chains listed next were all sequenced from one sample in a study of T cell changes during pregnancy in multiple sclerosis. The protocol was immunoSEQ multiplex PCR, while the TCRdb copy is restricted to in-frame clones and leaves out a portion. Of tens of thousands of clones listed, less than 95% were seen once; the top ten hold 2% to 3%. The sequencing used peripheral blood, collected in the third trimester of pregnancy. The receptors originated from a female donor with multiple sclerosis, enrolled in a pregnancy study.

The V call is TRBV5-6, the J call TRBJ2-5; no clear D. V shed 2 bases and J shed 7 bases, with 9 bases lying between them. The CDR3 is 12 residues long. The germline CDR1 and CDR2 sequences are SGHDT and YYEEEE. CDR3 sequence: CASSFEMSTQYF. CDR3 in DNA: TGTGCCAGCAGCTTCGAGATGTCGACCCAGTACTTC.

This clone was seen a single time. The rearrangement links TRBV4-1 to TRBJ1-2; 10 nucleotides match TRBD1. Germline V CDR1 and CDR2: MGHRA, YSYEKL. V was pared by 6 bases and J by 5 bases, with 6 bases of the junction left unmatched. This CDR3 has 14 amino acids. This chain's CDR3 is CASSPDRGHYGYTF. The CDR3, as DNA: TGCGCCAGCAGTCCAGACAGGGGGCATTATGGCTACACCTTC.

The V gene is TRBV4-2, the J gene TRBJ1-2, with D unresolved. Trimming removed 0 bases at V and 8 bases at J, with 13 bases between. Germline V gives CDR1 LGHNA, CDR2 YNFKEQ. This CDR3 spans 14 amino acids. CDR3 nucleotide sequence: TGTGCCAGCAGCCAAGACCTGTCAATTCGGGGCTACACCTTC. Encoded protein: CASSQDLSIRGYTF.